This T cell receptor beta chain stems from a study of T cell changes during pregnancy in multiple sclerosis. The trim removed 5 bases at V and 2 bases at J, leaving 3 bases unmatched. The CDR3 contains 15 residues. CDR1 and CDR2 from the germline V gene are SGHVS and FQNEAQ. Sequencing was performed with immunoSEQ multiplex PCR; in TCRdb, only in-frame clones are kept and a portion is missing. In the table there are 65,000 to 90,000 clones, about nine tenths of which are singletons. The clonotype was recovered from a female donor with multiple sclerosis, enrolled in a pregnancy study. The sample consisted of CD4+ T cells from peripheral blood mononuclear cells, taken after pregnancy. The V call is TRBV7-8, the J call TRBJ2-7; TRBD2 aligns across 13 bases. This chain's CDR3 is CASSLGLAGTYEQYF. DNA for the CDR3: TGTGCCAGCAGCCTGGGACTAGCGGGAACCTACGAGCAGTACTTC.